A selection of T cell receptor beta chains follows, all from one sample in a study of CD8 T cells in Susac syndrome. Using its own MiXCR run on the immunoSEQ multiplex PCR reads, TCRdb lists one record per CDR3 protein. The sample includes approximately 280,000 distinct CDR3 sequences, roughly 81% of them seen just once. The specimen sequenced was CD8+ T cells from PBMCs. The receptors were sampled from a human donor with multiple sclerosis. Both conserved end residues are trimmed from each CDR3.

cdr3_aa: ASGRAYNEQF; v_call: TRBV9; j_call: TRBJ2-1; cdr3_length: 10
cdr3_aa: ASSPRGDSGNTIY; v_call: TRBV18; j_call: TRBJ1-3; cdr3_length: 13
cdr3_aa: ASSQEELWWQGNGDTQY; v_call: TRBV4-1; j_call: TRBJ2-3; cdr3_length: 17
cdr3_aa: ASSPYSTDSPLSGANVLT; v_call: TRBV4-1; j_call: TRBJ2-6; cdr3_length: 18
cdr3_aa: SVEARSRDISYEQY; v_call: TRBV29-1; j_call: TRBJ2-7; cdr3_length: 14
cdr3_aa: ASSGDREADTEAF; v_call: TRBV28; j_call: TRBJ1-1; cdr3_length: 13
cdr3_aa: ASSLGLAAYEQY; v_call: TRBV19; j_call: TRBJ2-7; cdr3_length: 12
cdr3_aa: SVRGKGAYEQY; v_call: TRBV29-1; j_call: TRBJ2-7; cdr3_length: 11
cdr3_aa: ASSLDPIGQGYGYT; v_call: TRBV11-2; j_call: TRBJ1-2; cdr3_length: 14
cdr3_aa: ATSRDRGGEQY; v_call: TRBV15; j_call: TRBJ2-7; cdr3_length: 11
cdr3_aa: SAREEASGGNTN; v_call: TRBV20-1; j_call: TRBJ2-5; cdr3_length: 12
cdr3_aa: ASSWDVEETQY; v_call: TRBV19; j_call: TRBJ2-5; cdr3_length: 11
cdr3_aa: ASSFPLGRGYT; v_call: TRBV27; j_call: TRBJ1-2; cdr3_length: 11
cdr3_aa: AISESSGRDEQF; v_call: TRBV10-3; j_call: TRBJ2-1; cdr3_length: 12
cdr3_aa: ASSWDRQGESTDTQY; v_call: TRBV7-6; j_call: TRBJ2-3; cdr3_length: 15
cdr3_aa: ASSEAKGVDLGLEQF; v_call: TRBV6-1; j_call: TRBJ2-1; cdr3_length: 15
cdr3_aa: SVQKWPTGEEGYT; v_call: TRBV29-1; j_call: TRBJ1-2; cdr3_length: 13
cdr3_aa: ASSLIPPTRGTGELF; v_call: TRBV5-1; j_call: TRBJ2-2; cdr3_length: 15
cdr3_aa: ARSLANWGYTEAF; v_call: TRBV5-3; j_call: TRBJ1-1; cdr3_length: 13
cdr3_aa: ASSMLWEGAGELF; v_call: TRBV19; j_call: TRBJ2-2; cdr3_length: 13
cdr3_aa: ASKQPGAYEQY; v_call: TRBV28; j_call: TRBJ2-7; cdr3_length: 11
cdr3_aa: ASRARSGGGGELF; v_call: TRBV27; j_call: TRBJ2-2; cdr3_length: 13
cdr3_aa: ASSESWEEGYNEQF; v_call: TRBV25-1; j_call: TRBJ2-1; cdr3_length: 14
cdr3_aa: ASSYATSGTNEQF; v_call: TRBV6-5; j_call: TRBJ2-1; cdr3_length: 13
cdr3_aa: ASTTGRKGNQPQH; v_call: TRBV7-2; j_call: TRBJ1-5; cdr3_length: 13
cdr3_aa: ASSADRGSGNTIY; v_call: TRBV9; j_call: TRBJ1-3; cdr3_length: 13